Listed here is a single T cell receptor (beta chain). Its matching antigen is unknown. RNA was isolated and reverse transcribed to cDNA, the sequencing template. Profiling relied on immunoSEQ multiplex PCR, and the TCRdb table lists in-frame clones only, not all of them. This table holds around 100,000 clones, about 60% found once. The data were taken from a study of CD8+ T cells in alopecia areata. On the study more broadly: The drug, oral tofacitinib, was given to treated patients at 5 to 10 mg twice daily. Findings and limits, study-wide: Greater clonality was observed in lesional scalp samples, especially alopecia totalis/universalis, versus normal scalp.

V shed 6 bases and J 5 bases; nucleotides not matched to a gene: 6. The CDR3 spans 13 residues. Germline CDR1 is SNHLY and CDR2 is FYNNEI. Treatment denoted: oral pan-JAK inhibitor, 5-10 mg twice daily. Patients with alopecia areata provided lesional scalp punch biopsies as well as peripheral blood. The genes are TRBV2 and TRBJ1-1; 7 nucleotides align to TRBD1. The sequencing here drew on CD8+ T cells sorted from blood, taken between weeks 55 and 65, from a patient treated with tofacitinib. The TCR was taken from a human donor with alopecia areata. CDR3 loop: CASSPAGGTEAFF. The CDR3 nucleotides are TGTGCCAGCAGCCCCGCAGGGGGAACTGAAGCTTTCTTT.